The source of this TCR beta chain is a study of blood T cell repertoires in COVID-19. Original analysis: Nucleated cell number was recorded as an estimate derived from reference gene primer amplification. The table came from immunoSEQ multiplex PCR; TCRdb's copy has only in-frame clones and leaves some out. V and J calls and clone size are copied from that table; D and trimming were computed from the DNA. The table shows approximately 140,000 clones, with about 86% occurring only once. This receptor was obtained from a woman aged 40 to 49 with acute or convalescent COVID-19. Material: peripheral blood.

This chain's CDR3 is CASREGGITEAFF. DNA for the CDR3: TGCGCCAGCAGAGAAGGGGGTATCACTGAAGCTTTCTTT. The chain combines TRBV5-1 with TRBJ1-1; D possibly corresponds to TRBD1 (6 bases). Germline V gene data show CDR1 as SGHRS and CDR2 as YFSETQ. This CDR3 contains 13 residues. Trimming removed 5 bases at V and 4 bases at J, with 12 bases between.